The 18 T cell receptor beta chains below come from one sample, sequenced in a study of blood T cell repertoires in COVID-19. Data came from immunoSEQ multiplex PCR; TCRdb stores just in-frame clones and leaves some out. The sample shows 200,000 to 300,000 clones, 70% to 85% of them seen only once. The sample comprised peripheral blood. The receptors come from a man aged 35-49 years who had recovered from COVID-19.

The sample holds one count of this clone. This CDR3 reads CASRWGDRGPVGELFF. Here the CDR3 DNA reads TGTGCCAGCAGGTGGGGGGACAGGGGGCCCGTCGGGGAGCTGTTTTTT. The chain combines TRBV5-6 with TRBJ2-2; 12 bases are a match to TRBD1. With V trimmed by 5 bases and J by 7 bases, 9 bases remained unmatched. The CDR3 is 16 amino acids. Germline V lookup: CDR1 SGHDT, CDR2 YYEEEE.

V usage is TRBV19 and J usage is TRBJ2-7, with 7 positions matching TRBD2. Unmatched junction bases numbered 15, after V lost 3 bases and J lost 1 base. CDR1 and CDR2 (germline): LNHDA, SQIVND (reference sequence). This CDR3 region has 18 residues. The DNA of the CDR3 is TGTGCCAGTAGTATGAATGTGGATCTTGGGACTATATCCTACGAGCAGTACTTC. This gives the protein CASSMNVDLGTISYEQYF.

This sequence joins TRBV7-2 and TRBJ1-1, with D possibly TRBD1 on 5 matching bases. The CDR3 loop spans 14 amino acids. Trimming stripped 2 bases from V and 1 base from J, with 8 bases between. Germline loops: CDR1 SGHTA, CDR2 FQGNSA. The chain's CDR3 is CASSLSRENTEAFF. Written as DNA, the CDR3 is TGTGCCAGCAGCTTATCCAGGGAGAACACTGAAGCTTTCTTT.

This clone occurred a few times. This chain uses TRBV5-1 with TRBJ2-7, with 8 bases aligning to TRBD2. V shed 1 base and J 2 bases; nucleotides not matched to a gene: 11. The CDR3 has 17 residues. Germline CDR1 and CDR2: SGHRS and YFSETQ. The CDR3 DNA reads TGCGCCAGCAGCTTGCCCTCAAGCGGGGGATTTACCTACGAGCAGTACTTC. This gives the protein CASSLPSSGGFTYEQYF.

This rearrangement joins TRBV5-6 to TRBJ1-2; TRBD1 agrees at 7 bases. In germline, CDR1 is SGHDT, CDR2 YYEEEE. Unmatched junction bases numbered 6, after V lost 3 bases and J lost 4 bases. CDR3 length: 14 residues. The CDR3 DNA reads as TGTGCCAGCAGCTCGGGACAGACTACCTATGGCTACACCTTC. Protein sequence: CASSSGQTTYGYTF.

The chain has TRBV5-1 and TRBJ1-1; the D gene is possibly TRBD1 (5 bases). Germline V gene data show CDR1 as SGHRS and CDR2 as YFSETQ. V lost 0 bases and J lost 3, with 12 bases in between. This CDR3 is built from 15 residues. The chain's CDR3 is CASSLDAATDTEAFF. As DNA, the CDR3 is TGCGCCAGCAGCTTGGATGCGGCGACAGACACTGAAGCTTTCTTT.

The chain couples TRBV4-1 to TRBJ2-3; D unclear. The CDR3 extends over 13 amino acids. The V end lost 0 bases, the J end lost 2 bases, and 3 bases lay between the germline ends. Germline CDR1 reads MGHRA; CDR2 reads YSYEKL. CDR3 sequence (DNA): TGCGCCAGCAGCCAAGACTACACAGATACGCAGTATTTT. Translation gives CASSQDYTDTQYF.

The chain employs TRBV20-1 and TRBJ1-2; D is ambiguous. Trimming shortened V by 5 bases and J by 8 bases, and 9 bases separated the two germline ends. CDR1 is DFQATT, CDR2 SNEGSKA, per germline (reference sequence). This CDR3 comprises 10 residues. The CDR3, as DNA: TGCAGTGCTGTCCGGGAGGGCTACACCTTC. This encodes CSAVREGYTF.

The gene calls are TRBV7-2 and TRBJ2-7, with D unresolved. Germline-derived CDR1 and CDR2 are SGHTA and FQGNSA. The CDR3 contains 12 residues. V dropped 5 bases and J dropped 0 bases, with 5 bases sitting between them. The CDR3 nucleotides read TGTGCCAGCAGCCGCGTCTCCTACGAGCAGTACTTC. It encodes CASSRVSYEQYF.

This chain uses TRBV7-9 with TRBJ2-7, with a possible D match to TRBD2 (6 bases). From germline, CDR1 is SEHNR and CDR2 FQNEAQ (reference sequence). The CDR3 is made up of 17 amino acids. Deletions cut 4 bases from V and 5 bases from J, with 24 bases between. In nucleotides, the CDR3 is TGTGCCAGCAGCTCGGGCGGCGGGGCCCGGTTGGGGGACGAGCAGTACTTC. This encodes CASSSGGGARLGDEQYF.

The J gene is TRBJ2-1, the V gene TRBV3-1 (or the pseudogene TRBV3-2), with 8 nucleotides matching TRBD1. Germline CDR1 reads LGHDT; CDR2 reads YNNKEL (reference sequence). Unmatched junction bases numbered 14, after V lost 3 bases and J lost 7 bases. This CDR3 is 17 amino acids long. CDR3 in DNA: TGTGCCAGCAGCCACGGATCCGATGTGACAGGGGTAAATGAGCAGTTCTTC. It is translated as CASSHGSDVTGVNEQFF.

The J gene is TRBJ1-1, the V gene TRBV2; no definite D call. Trimming shortened V by 4 bases and J by 0 bases, and 9 bases separated the two germline ends. The CDR3 spans 14 residues. Germline CDR1 is SNHLY and CDR2 is FYNNEI. The CDR3 reads CASSVLTVNTEAFF. The CDR3 DNA reads as TGTGCCAGCAGTGTGCTAACAGTGAACACTGAAGCTTTCTTT.

This clone occurred once. The V call is TRBV5-1, the J call TRBJ2-5, with 7 bases identical to TRBD1. The CDR3 runs 15 residues. Germline V CDR1 and CDR2: SGHRS, YFSETQ. Losses at the gene ends were 4 bases for V and 0 bases for J; bases not matched to a gene: 6. In nucleotides, the CDR3 is TGCGCCAGCAGCCGGTCGGGACAGTACCAAGAGACCCAGTACTTC. It translates to CASSRSGQYQETQYF.

V and J are TRBV29-1 and TRBJ1-1; tentative D call: TRBD1 (6 bases). Germline V CDR1 and CDR2: SQVTM, ANQGSEA. Trimming removed 6 bases from V and 1 base from J, with 15 bases in between. This CDR3 region has 14 residues. The CDR3 is CSVDSGDTNTEAFF. As DNA, the CDR3 is TGCAGCGTCGACTCAGGGGACACGAACACTGAAGCTTTCTTT.

The gene calls are TRBV6-5 and TRBJ2-1; no reliable D call. The V gene's germline CDR1 is MNHEY and CDR2 SVGAGI. The CDR3 loop spans 15 amino acids. V lost 7 bases and J 6 bases, leaving 19 bases between the germline ends. The DNA for the CDR3 is TGTGCCAGCACCCCTGGTGGGCTGGTGAGCAATGAGCAGTTCTTC. Protein sequence: CASTPGGLVSNEQFF.

The V gene is TRBV9, the J gene TRBJ2-1; 8 bases agree with TRBD2. J was trimmed by 1 base and V by 4 bases; bases with no gene match: 1. Germline V CDR1 and CDR2: SGDLS, YYNGEE. The length of the CDR3 is 14 residues. As DNA, the CDR3 is TGTGCCAGCAGCCCGGGGGGGTCCTACAATGAGCAGTTCTTC. Its protein is CASSPGGSYNEQFF.

The chain employs TRBV6-5 and TRBJ1-5; D is possibly TRBD1 (5 bases). The V gene lost 7 bases and the J gene lost 2 bases, with 9 bases spanning the gap. Germline CDR1 reads MNHEY; CDR2 reads SVGAGI. The CDR3 consists of 13 residues. The CDR3 DNA reads TGTGCCAGCATGGAGGGGCGCAATCAGCCCCAGCATTTT. Its protein product is CASMEGRNQPQHF.

V and J are TRBV7-2 and TRBJ1-2, with TRBD1 as a possible D gene (6 bases). The V gene lost 5 bases and the J gene lost 8 bases, with 15 bases spanning the gap. This CDR3 is 13 amino acids long. Germline V gene lookup returns CDR1 SGHTA and CDR2 FQGNSA. The CDR3 sequence: CASSPDRFQGYTF. CDR3 sequence (DNA): TGTGCCAGCAGCCCCGACAGGTTCCAAGGCTACACCTTC.